What follows describes a single T cell receptor beta chain. Its antigen is not known. The trim removed 4 bases at V and 2 bases at J, leaving 6 bases unmatched. Germline assignment: CDR1 DFQATT and CDR2 SNEGSKA (reference sequence). The CDR3 extends over 16 amino acids. These data belong to a study of human T cells and chemical hapten exposure. Unique molecular identifiers were attached to individual cDNA molecules during library preparation. From the RACE reads, TCRdb called clonotypes with MiXCR, one entry per CDR3 protein. The data show roughly 42,000 distinct CDR3 sequences, with 9.5% to 10% seen just once and more than 13% held by the top ten. Whole-study results and caveats: Patch test score showed a positive correlation with PT1 expanded TCR counts. Having alopecia, the donors may differ immunologically from healthy people.

Specified time point: patch test 2, 6 weeks after DPC sensitization. Specified treatment: therapeutic diphenylcyclopropenone sensitization with weekly scalp DPC. The study extracted total RNA from unfractionated whole blood. The sequence was collected from a woman aged 25 to 39 with alopecia areata. Some clones in this sample may be carry-over from other donors' samples. Sequenced here: whole blood, sampled in connection with sensitization to the hapten diphenylcyclopropenone (DPC). V gene TRBV20-1 combines with J gene TRBJ2-1, with 12 bases identical to TRBD2. The CDR3 sequence: CSAKSPSGGAYNEQFF. The CDR3 DNA sequence: TGCAGTGCTAAATCTCCTAGCGGGGGGGCCTACAATGAGCAGTTCTTC.